A single sample is the source of the 2 T cell receptor beta chains below, sequenced in a study of T-cell reconstitution after alpha-beta-depleted transplantation in children. It was with unique molecular identifiers that the TCRbeta library was prepared. TCRdb independently ran MiXCR on the PCR reads; one entry per CDR3 protein. The table includes more than 250,000 distinct CDR3 sequences, 9.9% detected once. Sequencing was performed on PBMCs from the stem cell graft donor, taken from the stem cell graft. These receptors were obtained from a human donor who donated a stem cell graft to a child with SCID.

This clonotype came up once. This rearrangement joins TRBV5-1 to TRBJ2-1; 12 bases line up with TRBD2. Trimming at V came to 0 bases and at J to 6 bases, leaving 4 bases not matched to a gene. There are 16 residues in the CDR3. Germline CDR1 and CDR2: SGHRS and YFSETQ. The CDR3 nucleotides are TGCGCCAGCAGCTTGGCGACTAGCGGGGGCTTCAATGAGCAGTTCTTC. Translated, it gives CASSLATSGGFNEQFF. The complete variable domain, with remaining parts taken from reference TRBV5-1 and TRBJ2-1, reads KAGVTQTPRYLIKTRGQQVTLSCSPISGHRSVSWYQQTPGQGLQFLFEYFSETQRNKGNFPGRFSGRQFSNSRSEMNVSTLELGDSALYLCASSLATSGGFNEQFFGPGTRLTVL.

The V gene is TRBV5-6, the J gene TRBJ2-7; D tentatively reads TRBD1 or TRBD2 (5 bases each). Germline CDR1 and CDR2: SGHDT and YYEEEE. Trimming removed 0 bases from V and 0 bases from J, with 13 bases in between. The CDR3 loop spans 16 amino acids. This CDR3 is CASSLGGPGSSYEQYF. Written as DNA, the CDR3 is TGTGCCAGCAGCTTGGGAGGCCCAGGGAGCTCCTACGAGCAGTACTTC.